Presented here are 17 T cell receptor beta chains from one specimen sequenced in a study of T-cell memory formation after mild COVID-19. TCRdb redid the calling of the 5' RACE reads with MiXCR, one entry per CDR3 protein. This repertoire shows about 280,000 distinct CDR3 sequences, approximately 7.6% found once; its top ten account for approximately 23%. Sample: PBMCs or a T cell subset sorted from them (not recorded which). These receptors all stem from a man aged 18 to 30 who had mild COVID-19 (a few samples of this study predate the infection). Cell type and time point are not known.

As regards this clonotype: An end of the junction does not agree with germline; a read error may underlie this. The chain employs TRBV3-1 and TRBJ2-7, with 8 positions matching TRBD2. Germline V CDR1 and CDR2: LGHDT, YNNKEL (reference sequence). This CDR3 has 13 residues. CDR3 sequence: CASTRTSSHEQYF. Here the CDR3 DNA reads TGTGCCAGCACCCGGACTAGCTCCCACGAGCAGTACTTC.

This clonotype showed up many times. The chain has TRBV12-3 or TRBV12-4 and TRBJ1-5, with D maybe TRBD1 (6 bases). The V gene lost 5 bases and the J gene lost 5 bases, with 16 bases spanning the gap. This CDR3 has 15 residues. CDR3 nucleotide sequence: TGTGCCAGCAGTCTACGGGACACCCTTTATCAGCCCCAGCATTTT. This codes for CASSLRDTLYQPQHF.

The V call is TRBV6-1, the J call TRBJ2-1, with TRBD1 identical over 12 bases. This CDR3 region has 18 residues. J was trimmed by 9 bases and V by 2 bases; bases with no gene match: 14. CDR1 is MNHNS, CDR2 SASEGT, per germline. As DNA, the CDR3 is TGTGCCAGCAGTGAAAGTCTTAGGTGGGACAGGGGGCGGGGTGAGCAGTTCTTC. Translated, it gives CASSESLRWDRGRGEQFF.

This clonotype occurred many times. The rearrangement uses TRBV5-1 and TRBJ2-1; D is ambiguous. The CDR3 runs 15 residues. Per germline, CDR1 SGHRS and CDR2 YFSETQ. V lost 0 bases, J lost 2 bases, and 9 bases lay in between. CDR3 nucleotide sequence: TGCGCCAGCAGCTTGGAGGACCCAGCCTACAATGAGCAGTTCTTC. It is translated as CASSLEDPAYNEQFF. Drawing the rest from reference TRBV5-1 and TRBJ2-1, the complete variable domain is KAGVTQTPRYLIKTRGQQVTLSCSPISGHRSVSWYQQTPGQGLQFLFEYFSETQRNKGNFPGRFSGRQFSNSRSEMNVSTLELGDSALYLCASSLEDPAYNEQFFGPGTRLTVL.

This clonotype was seen only a few times. The chain uses TRBV5-1 and TRBJ2-1; D uncertain. Germline V CDR1 and CDR2: SGHRS, YFSETQ. Trimming took 0 bases from V and 4 from J, leaving 8 bases between them. CDR3 length equals 14 residues. CDR3 sequence reads: CASSLDGSYNEQFF. The CDR3 bases are TGCGCCAGCAGCTTGGACGGGTCGTACAATGAGCAGTTCTTC.

This clonotype has only a few counts. The chain uses TRBV7-9 and TRBJ2-5; a possible D gene is TRBD1 (7 bases). The germline gives CDR1 SEHNR, CDR2 FQNEAQ (reference sequence). V was pared by 5 bases and J by 3 bases, with 13 bases between. There are 14 residues in the CDR3. The CDR3 sequence: CASSIGGTEETQYF. CDR3 DNA: TGTGCCAGCAGCATAGGGGGGACAGAAGAGACCCAGTACTTC.

This clonotype has ten or more counts. The chain recombines TRBV10-3 with TRBJ1-6; TRBD1 agrees at 8 bases. The CDR3 has 16 amino acids. The germline V gene has CDR1 ENHRY and CDR2 SYGVKD. V gave up 3 bases and J gave up 9 bases; unmatched junction bases: 10. The CDR3, as DNA: TGTGCCATCAGTGATCGTGCCAGGGACAGGTCTTCACCCCTCCACTTT. Translated, it gives CAISDRARDRSSPLHF.

This clonotype was seen ten or more times. The chain joins TRBV7-8 to TRBJ2-5; D might be TRBD1 or TRBD2, each matching 6 bases. This CDR3 has 15 residues. V gave up 4 bases and J gave up 5 bases, with 17 bases separating them. The germline CDR1 and CDR2 sequences are SGHVS and FQNEAQ. CDR3 sequence reads: CASSSLGGSGETQYF. CDR3 bases: TGTGCCAGCAGCTCCCTGGGGGGCAGCGGGGAGACCCAGTACTTC.

Ten or more counts support this clonotype. This CDR3 reads CASSRGGLAALGNEQFF. CDR3 DNA: TGCGCCAGCAGCCGAGGGGGACTAGCGGCCCTAGGTAATGAGCAGTTCTTC. The genes are TRBV4-1 and TRBJ2-1, with 11 bases fitting TRBD2. J lost 7 bases, V lost 4 bases, and 12 bases had no gene match. Germline values: CDR1 MGHRA, CDR2 YSYEKL. CDR3 length equals 17 residues.

In this sample, this clonotype turned up a few times. The V gene is TRBV7-8, the J gene TRBJ1-6; 9 bases map to TRBD1. V gave up 5 bases and J gave up 2 bases; unmatched junction bases: 7. The germline gives CDR1 SGHVS, CDR2 FQNEAQ. The CDR3 sequence is 17 residues long. CDR3 region: CASSPRTGATYNSPLHF. CDR3 bases: TGTGCCAGCAGCCCTCGGACAGGGGCAACCTATAATTCACCCCTCCACTTT.

This clonotype was detected many times. The rearrangement uses TRBV5-1 and TRBJ2-3, with 11 bases identical to TRBD2. The junction had 3 bases not matched to a gene; V was cut back by 3 bases and J by 6 bases. Germline V lookup: CDR1 SGHRS, CDR2 YFSETQ. This CDR3 has 14 amino acids. The CDR3 DNA sequence: TGCGCCAGCAGCTGGGGGACTAGCGGTGATACGCAGTATTTT. This codes for CASSWGTSGDTQYF.

The V call is TRBV6-2 or TRBV6-3, the J call TRBJ2-7; possible D gene TRBD1, 6 bases. V was clipped by 7 bases and J by 0 bases, with 25 bases between them. Germline V gives CDR1 MNHEY, CDR2 SVGEGT. CDR3 size: 18 residues. The CDR3 DNA follows: TGTGCCAGCAACCAACCGACCAAACAGGGCACGAGCTCCTACGAGCAGTACGTC. Translation: CASNQPTKQGTSSYEQYV.

In this sample, this clonotype turned up a few times. The chain employs TRBV5-1 and TRBJ2-1; possibly TRBD1 or TRBD2 for D (5 bases each). Germline V gives CDR1 SGHRS, CDR2 YFSETQ. The length of the CDR3 is 16 residues. The V and J ends lost 4 bases and 0 bases respectively, with 14 bases between them. The CDR3 coding sequence is TGCGCCAGCAGCGACCTAATTGGGGGCTCCTACAATGAGCAGTTCTTC. It codes for CASSDLIGGSYNEQFF.

The chain has TRBV9 and TRBJ1-2; D is unclear. Germline lookup yields CDR1 SGDLS and CDR2 YYNGEE. V gave up 4 bases and J gave up 1 base, with 5 bases separating them. This CDR3 is 12 amino acids long. The CDR3 nucleotides are TGTGCCAGCAGCCCGATTAACTATGGCTACACCTTC. Amino acids: CASSPINYGYTF.

This clonotype was picked up a small number of times. The chain recombines TRBV28 with TRBJ2-2; the D gene is possibly TRBD1 (7 bases). V was shortened by 2 bases and J by 13 bases, with 17 bases between the two germline ends. The CDR3 covers 14 residues. Germline loops: CDR1 MDHEN, CDR2 SYDVKM. The CDR3 loop is CASSLMQGGYGLFF. The CDR3 DNA follows: TGTGCCAGCAGTTTAATGCAGGGGGGCTATGGGCTGTTTTTT.

This rearrangement joins TRBV15 to TRBJ1-1; D is possibly TRBD1 (6 bases). The CDR3 has 15 residues. The V end lost 1 base, the J end lost 1 base, and 10 bases lay between the germline ends. Germline values: CDR1 LNHNV, CDR2 YYDKDF (reference sequence). The CDR3 DNA follows: TGTGCCACCAGCAGAGGGGGGGCACAGAACACTGAAGCTTTCTTT. Translating it yields CATSRGGAQNTEAFF.

This clonotype was observed a few times. The chain recombines TRBV19 with TRBJ2-3; 8 bases are shared with TRBD2. With 4 bases clipped from V and 2 bases from J, the junction kept 5 bases outside the gene matches. The CDR3 sequence is 15 residues long. Per the germline V gene, CDR1 is LNHDA and CDR2 is SQIVND (reference sequence). CDR3 loop: CASSNDGGDTDTQYF. The CDR3 nucleotides read TGTGCCAGTAGTAACGACGGGGGGGACACAGATACGCAGTATTTT.